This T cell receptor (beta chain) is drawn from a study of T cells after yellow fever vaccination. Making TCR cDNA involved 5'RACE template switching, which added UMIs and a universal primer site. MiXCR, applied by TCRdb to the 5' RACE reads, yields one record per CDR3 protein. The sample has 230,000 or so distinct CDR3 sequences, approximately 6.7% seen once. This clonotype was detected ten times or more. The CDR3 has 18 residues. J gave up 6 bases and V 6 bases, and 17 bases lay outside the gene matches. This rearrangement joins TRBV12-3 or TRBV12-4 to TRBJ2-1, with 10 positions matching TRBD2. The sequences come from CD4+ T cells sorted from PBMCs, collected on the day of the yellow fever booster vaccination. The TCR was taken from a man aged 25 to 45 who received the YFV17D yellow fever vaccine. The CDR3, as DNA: TGTGCCAGCAGCAGTTTTCGGGGAGCAGGGACTAGCGCCAATGAGCAGTTCTTC. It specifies CASSSFRGAGTSANEQFF.